Sequencing of this T cell receptor (beta chain) was carried out in a study of blood T cell repertoires in COVID-19. Sequenced by immunoSEQ multiplex PCR; TCRdb stores in-frame clones only, minus some. The table shows approximately 350,000 clones, with roughly nine tenths occurring only once. CDR1 and CDR2 from the germline V gene are WSHSY and SAAADI. CDR3 length equals 15 residues. The V end was cut by 6 bases, the J end by 0 bases, with 14 bases between. This receptor was taken from a man younger than 35 who had recovered from COVID-19. The sequencing input was PBMCs or T cells enriched from blood (not recorded which). V gene TRBV10-2 combines with J gene TRBJ1-1; D possibly corresponds to TRBD1 (6 bases). This chain's CDR3 is CASSGGHSMNTEAFF. The CDR3 DNA is TGCGCCAGCAGCGGGGGGCACAGTATGAACACTGAAGCTTTCTTT.